The 19 T cell receptor beta chains below all came from one sample that was sequenced in a study of neurological immune-mediated disorders. From the 5' RACE reads, TCRdb called clonotypes with MiXCR, one entry per CDR3 protein. The repertoire has approximately 40,000 distinct CDR3 sequences, about 14% of them found once; the top ten carry 3% to 4.5%. The sample taken for sequencing was CD4+ T cells from blood. These TCRs come from a woman between 55 and 75 years old with HTLV-1-associated myelopathy (HAM/TSP).

This clonotype appeared many times. The rearrangement links TRBV20-1 to TRBJ2-4; 7 bases match TRBD1. The V segment lost 3 bases and the J segment 7 bases; nucleotides outside the gene matches: 6. Per germline, CDR1 DFQATT and CDR2 SNEGSKA (reference sequence). The CDR3 has 13 amino acids. CDR3 sequence reads: CSASGQERNIQYF. The CDR3 DNA sequence: TGCAGTGCTAGTGGACAGGAGAGGAACATTCAGTACTTC.

This clonotype was seen at least ten times. The rearrangement links TRBV7-8 to TRBJ2-1; 11 bases agree with TRBD2. Germline CDR1 reads SGHVS; CDR2 reads FQNEAQ. The V and J ends lost 1 base and 7 bases, in that order; junction bases with no gene match: 6. The CDR3 sequence is 16 residues long. DNA of the CDR3: TGTGCCAGCAGCTTAGTTTCTAGCGGGGGGACAAATGAGCAGTTCTTC. It translates to CASSLVSSGGTNEQFF.

In this sample, this clonotype turned up many times. The chain employs TRBV7-8 and TRBJ1-2; 8 bases are shared with TRBD1. This CDR3 is built from 18 residues. The trim removed 1 base at V and 4 bases at J, leaving 14 bases unmatched. Germline V gene lookup returns CDR1 SGHVS and CDR2 FQNEAQ. CDR3 sequence reads: CASSLVLLLGQGSYGYTF. CDR3 coding DNA: TGTGCCAGCAGCTTAGTTCTCTTGCTCGGACAGGGCAGCTATGGCTACACCTTC.

The rearrangement links TRBV5-1 to TRBJ2-7, with D uncertain. Germline V gene data show CDR1 as SGHRS and CDR2 as YFSETQ. Trimming left V 4 bases short and J 5 bases short, with 19 bases between. This CDR3 has 15 amino acids. The DNA for the CDR3 is TGCGCCAGCAGCCCCATCGAGCGACGGACGCACGAGCAGTACTTC. Translated, it gives CASSPIERRTHEQYF. The full variable domain, rest sourced from reference TRBV5-1 and TRBJ2-7, is KAGVTQTPRYLIKTRGQQVTLSCSPISGHRSVSWYQQTPGQGLQFLFEYFSETQRNKGNFPGRFSGRQFSNSRSEMNVSTLELGDSALYLCASSPIERRTHEQYFGPGTRLTVT.

Many counts were recorded for this clonotype. The CDR3 loop is CASLPKGNTGELFF. The CDR3 nucleotides read TGCGCCAGCCTCCCCAAGGGGAACACCGGGGAGCTGTTTTTT. The V gene is TRBV5-1, the J gene TRBJ2-2; D not certain. Looked up from germline, CDR1 is SGHRS and CDR2 is YFSETQ. The CDR3 consists of 14 residues. Trimming removed 7 bases from V and 1 base from J, with 11 bases in between. Complete variable domain (other parts from reference TRBV5-1 and TRBJ2-2): KAGVTQTPRYLIKTRGQQVTLSCSPISGHRSVSWYQQTPGQGLQFLFEYFSETQRNKGNFPGRFSGRQFSNSRSEMNVSTLELGDSALYLCASLPKGNTGELFFGEGSRLTVL.

The chain is built from TRBV9 and TRBJ2-3, with D perhaps TRBD2 (5 bases). The CDR3 covers 13 residues. Germline CDR1 and CDR2: SGDLS and YYNGEE. Trimming took 3 bases from V and 8 from J, leaving 13 bases between them. The CDR3 loop is CASSAVSGSTQYF. The CDR3 DNA follows: TGTGCCAGCAGCGCCGTCTCGGGGTCTACGCAGTATTTT. Drawing the rest from reference TRBV9 and TRBJ2-3, the complete variable domain is DSGVTQTPKHLITATGQRVTLRCSPRSGDLSVYWYQQSLDQGLQFLIQYYNGEERAKGNILERFSAQQFPDLHSELNLSSLELGDSALYFCASSAVSGSTQYFGPGTRLTVL.

This clonotype was found many times. The V call is TRBV20-1, the J call TRBJ2-1; 10 bases agree with TRBD1. CDR3 length: 15 amino acids. Trimming at V came to 6 bases and at J to 8 bases, leaving 13 bases not matched to a gene. CDR1 is DFQATT, CDR2 SNEGSKA, per germline (reference sequence). The CDR3 spells CSAGTGAGAVDEQFF. The CDR3 DNA reads as TGCAGTGCAGGGACAGGGGCAGGGGCAGTGGATGAGCAGTTCTTC.

On this clonotype: A clone one base away is much larger, so this may be a read error. The chain combines TRBV7-6 with TRBJ1-1, with a tentative D call TRBD1 (5 bases). V lost 2 bases to trimming and J lost 1 base, with 14 bases between them. The V gene's germline CDR1 is SGHVS and CDR2 FNYEAQ. The CDR3 has 16 amino acids. The CDR3 nucleotides read TGTGCCAGCAGCTTACACACCTCAGGGACGAACACTGAAGCTTTCTTT. It yields the protein CASSLHTSGTNTEAFF. Full variable domain (missing parts from reference TRBV7-6 and TRBJ1-1): GAGVSQSPRYKVTKRGQDVALRCDPISGHVSLYWYRQALGQGPEFLTYFNYEAQQDKSGLPNDRFSAERPEGSISTLTIQRTEQRDSAMYRCASSLHTSGTNTEAFFGQGTRLTVV.

The chain recombines TRBV6-1 with TRBJ2-7, with D uncertain. Germline CDR1 is MNHNS and CDR2 is SASEGT. With 1 base removed from V and 8 bases from J, the gap between germline ends came to 15 bases. The CDR3 is 14 amino acids. CDR3 sequence reads: CASSEGDSRYQQYF. In DNA, the CDR3 is TGTGCCAGCAGTGAAGGCGATTCTAGATACCAGCAGTACTTC.

This clonotype was detected only a few times. The chain has TRBV10-2 and TRBJ1-1; D is unclear. Trimming left V 7 bases short and J 0 bases short, with 12 bases between. The CDR3 runs 14 residues. CDR1 WSHSY and CDR2 SAAADI come from the germline V gene. The CDR3: CASTPAGMNTEAFF. CDR3 DNA sequence: TGCGCCAGCACCCCCGCAGGCATGAACACTGAAGCTTTCTTT.

The CDR3, as DNA: TGCGCCAGCAGCAACCTCGACCAGAGCACTGAAGCTTTCTTT. Residues: CASSNLDQSTEAFF. V is TRBV5-1 and J is TRBJ1-1; D call uncertain. The CDR3 is 14 residues long. Deletions cut 4 bases from V and 4 bases from J, with 14 bases between. CDR1 and CDR2 (germline): SGHRS, YFSETQ.

This clonotype was detected ten times or more. V and J are TRBV20-1 and TRBJ2-3, with a tentative D call TRBD1 (6 bases). This CDR3 comprises 14 residues. CDR1 and CDR2 from the germline V gene are DFQATT and SNEGSKA (reference sequence). V was shortened by 0 bases and J by 3 bases, with 10 bases between the two germline ends. The CDR3 DNA follows: TGCAGTGCTAGAGATTCCAGGGGAACAGATACGCAGTATTTT. Translated, it gives CSARDSRGTDTQYF.

This clonotype was observed at least ten times. The rearrangement links TRBV6-5 to TRBJ2-6; D is unclear. Germline V CDR1 and CDR2: MNHEY, SVGAGI. The germline V and J ends were trimmed by 10 bases and 1 base, with 11 bases remaining between them. The CDR3 contains 14 residues. The CDR3 is CATTQQSGANVLTF. The CDR3 nucleotides are TGTGCCACGACCCAGCAATCTGGGGCCAACGTCCTGACTTTC.

The chain carries TRBV6-6 and TRBJ1-1; 9 bases are shared with TRBD1. The junction had 0 bases not matched to a gene; V was cut back by 0 bases and J by 4 bases. Looked up from germline, CDR1 is MNHNY and CDR2 is SVGAGI (reference sequence). The CDR3 totals 14 residues. The CDR3 sequence: CASSYSTGGTEAFF. Here the CDR3 DNA reads TGTGCCAGCAGTTACTCGACAGGGGGCACTGAAGCTTTCTTT.

This clonotype was detected ten times or more. The gene calls are TRBV30 and TRBJ1-5, with no clear D. The length of the CDR3 is 13 residues. CDR1 is GTSNPN, CDR2 SVGIG, per germline (reference sequence). V was shortened by 1 base and J by 2 bases, with 6 bases between the two germline ends. The CDR3, as DNA: TGTGCCTGGAGTGGATTGGGCAATCAGCCCCAGCATTTT. Translation: CAWSGLGNQPQHF. Complete variable domain (other parts from reference TRBV30 and TRBJ1-5): SQTIHQWPATLVQPVGSPLSLECTVEGTSNPNLYWYRQAAGRGLQLLFYSVGIGQISSEVPQNLSASRPQDRQFILSSKKLLLSDSGFYLCAWSGLGNQPQHFGDGTRLSIL.

This clonotype appeared many times. The chain couples TRBV5-1 to TRBJ2-7; TRBD2 might be the D (5 bases). The V gene lost 0 bases and the J gene lost 8 bases, with 9 bases spanning the gap. The germline gives CDR1 SGHRS, CDR2 YFSETQ. The CDR3 is made up of 12 amino acids. CDR3 amino acids: CASSLGGNQQYF. DNA of the CDR3: TGCGCCAGCAGCTTGGGAGGGAATCAGCAGTACTTC.

Ten or more counts support this clonotype. The rearrangement joins TRBV5-1 to TRBJ1-1; a weak D match, TRBD1 (5 bases). V gave up 4 bases and J gave up 4 bases, with 17 bases separating them. The CDR3 loop spans 15 amino acids. The germline V gene encodes CDR1 SGHRS and CDR2 YFSETQ. CDR3 amino acids: CASSPFGAQGTEAFF. DNA for the CDR3: TGCGCCAGCAGCCCGTTCGGGGCTCAAGGCACTGAAGCTTTCTTT.

This clonotype was found many times. The chain combines TRBV5-1 with TRBJ1-2; the D is unclear. The V and J ends lost 7 bases and 3 bases respectively, with 16 bases between them. Germline V lookup: CDR1 SGHRS, CDR2 YFSETQ. CDR3 size: 14 residues. For the CDR3, the DNA is TGCGCCAGCGCCCCAGGTGGGGAACACTATGGCTACACCTTC. Its protein product is CASAPGGEHYGYTF.

At least ten counts were recorded for this clonotype. The J gene is TRBJ2-7, the V gene TRBV5-5; tentative D call: TRBD1 (5 bases). V lost 1 base and J lost 1, with 9 bases in between. The germline V gene has CDR1 SGHKS and CDR2 YYEKEE (reference sequence). This CDR3 region has 14 residues. In nucleotides, the CDR3 is TGTGCCAGCAGCTTGCGCAGGGATTCCTACGAGCAGTACTTC. This translates into CASSLRRDSYEQYF.